This T cell receptor beta chain was sequenced during a study of cytomegalovirus exposure and HLA in healthy donors. Study at large: Previous work identified roughly 110 million unique TCR beta sequences from around 200 million T cells. An early release of data contained 70 million to 95 million unique TCRs, which came from HLA-typed donors.

PCR involved 60 Vbeta and 13 Jbeta primers. TCRdb's copy holds only in-frame clones and misses some; the assay was immunoSEQ multiplex PCR. This sample yields about 140,000 clones, of which about 75% are seen a single time; 3.9% belongs to the top ten. V lost 1 base and J lost 1; bases outside the gene matches: 6. This CDR3 is 16 amino acids long. Germline V CDR1 and CDR2: WNHNN, SYGVQD (reference sequence). Whole-study results and caveats: Earlier results showed most TCR beta V segments being productive about 87% or about 30% of the time. Reports indicated that the classifier achieved high specificity and sensitivity in diagnosing cytomegalovirus status.

The sample holds a few counts of this clone. Its specificity is unknown. This receptor was obtained from a man in his late teens or twenties in good health and CMV-seronegative. This chain uses TRBV10-1 with TRBJ2-7; TRBD2 aligns across 8 bases. The specimen sequenced was PBMCs. The CDR3 bases are TGCGCCAGCAGTGAGTTGGTGGGACTAGATTCCTACGAGCAGTACTTC. Protein product: CASSELVGLDSYEQYF.